A selection of T cell receptor beta chains follows, all from one sample in a study of T cell responses to AZD1222 COVID-19 vaccine. Profiled with immunoSEQ multiplex PCR; TCRdb holds only in-frame clones, not every one. The sample holds fewer than 90,000 clones, about 88% seen once. Sequenced material: peripheral blood, taken 28 days after the second AZD1222 dose. These receptors came from an adult who received the AZD1222 COVID-19 vaccine. The CDR3 runs from the conserved cysteine through the conserved F or W. The D gene is left open where the match is weak. The size entry is marked missing in some rows and otherwise reads once, few, many or a size class.

j_call v_call cdr3_length d_call clone_size cdr3_aa cdr3_nt
TRBJ2-4 TRBV5-1 11 NA NA CASSSGGIQYF TGCGCCAGCAGTTCAGGAGGCATTCAGTACTTC
TRBJ1-5 TRBV4-1 16 NA few CASSQPRTGPNQPQHF TGCGCCAGCAGCCAACCCCGTACCGGGCCGAATCAGCCCCAGCATTTT
TRBJ1-5 TRBV2 14 NA NA CASSRDRTNQPQHF TGTGCCAGCAGCCGCGACAGAACCAATCAGCCCCAGCATTTT
TRBJ1-5 TRBV28 16 TRBD1 once CASSLGTGVWNQPQHF TGTGCCAGCAGTTTGGGGACAGGGGTGTGGAATCAGCCCCAGCATTTT
TRBJ1-1 TRBV7-2 14 NA once CASSLGGFGTEAFF TGTGCCAGCAGCTTAGGAGGTTTCGGCACTGAAGCTTTCTTT
TRBJ1-1 TRBV12-3/TRBV12-4 12 NA NA CASSRRNTEAFF TGTGCCAGCAGTCGACGGAACACTGAAGCTTTCTTT
TRBJ2-1 TRBV6-4 14 TRBD2 NA CASSSGGAYNEQFF TGTGCCAGCAGTAGCGGGGGGGCCTACAATGAGCAGTTCTTC
TRBJ2-7 TRBV11-3 16 NA NA CASSLEGSEGIYEQYF TGTGCCAGCAGCTTAGAGGGGAGTGAAGGGATCTACGAGCAGTACTTC
TRBJ1-4 TRBV6-5 15 TRBD1 NA CGSRGSLTTNEKLFF TGTGGGTCCAGGGGGTCACTTACAACTAATGAAAAACTGTTTTTT
TRBJ1-6 TRBV7-9 16 NA NA CASSLNTQFFNSPLHF TGTGCCAGCAGCTTAAATACGCAGTTCTTTAATTCACCCCTCCACTTT
TRBJ1-5 TRBV28 16 NA NA CASSRLPGRSNQPQHF TGTGCCAGCAGCCGACTACCGGGCAGGAGTAATCAGCCCCAGCATTTT
TRBJ1-2 TRBV9 15 NA NA CASSVDGRPNYGYTF TGTGCCAGCAGCGTAGATGGCAGGCCTAACTATGGCTACACCTTC
TRBJ1-5 TRBV18 14 NA NA CASSPTTGDQPQHF TGTGCCAGCTCACCGACCACAGGTGATCAGCCCCAGCATTTT
TRBJ2-1 TRBV6-6 16 TRBD1 NA CASSSTQGVAYNEQFF TGTGCCAGCAGTTCGACCCAGGGGGTTGCCTACAATGAGCAGTTCTTC
TRBJ1-1 TRBV6-5 16 TRBD1 NA CASSYGTGTTNTEAFF TGTGCCAGCAGTTACGGGACAGGGACCACGAACACTGAAGCTTTCTTT
TRBJ1-2 TRBV6-5 13 NA NA CASRPTENYGYTF TGTGCCAGCAGACCGACAGAAAACTATGGCTACACCTTC
TRBJ1-1 TRBV6-5 12 NA NA CASSRAREGAFF TGTGCCAGCAGTCGCGCCCGAGAGGGAGCTTTCTTT
TRBJ1-6 TRBV4-2 13 NA NA CASSEQGGSPLHF TGTGCCAGCAGCGAACAGGGTGGTTCACCCCTCCACTTT
TRBJ1-1 TRBV12-3/TRBV12-4 11 NA NA CASSQNTEAFF TGTGCCAGCAGTCAGAACACTGAAGCTTTCTTT
TRBJ1-3 TRBV28 17 NA NA CASSRNARGSSGNTIYF TGTGCCAGCAGCAGAAACGCTAGGGGGAGCTCTGGAAACACCATATATTTT
TRBJ1-5 TRBV6-5 14 NA NA CASRPRGASQPQHF TGTGCCAGCAGGCCTAGAGGGGCGAGTCAGCCCCAGCATTTT
TRBJ1-1 TRBV5-6 15 NA NA CASSFTAFMNTEAFF TGTGCCAGCAGCTTTACAGCCTTTATGAACACTGAAGCTTTCTTT
TRBJ1-1 TRBV27 15 NA NA CASSFGAGSNTEAFF TGTGCCAGCAGTTTCGGGGCGGGCAGTAACACTGAAGCTTTCTTT
TRBJ2-1 TRBV7-3 16 NA NA CASSLLGLAANNEQFF TGTGCCAGCAGCTTACTCGGGTTAGCGGCCAACAATGAGCAGTTCTTC
TRBJ2-7 TRBV19 14 NA NA CASSHPEGTLKQYF TGTGCCAGTAGTCACCCCGAAGGAACCCTCAAGCAGTACTTC
TRBJ2-2 TRBV3-1/TRBV3-2 17 NA NA CASSQDWPGKDTGELFF TGTGCCAGCAGCCAAGACTGGCCAGGGAAGGACACCGGGGAGCTGTTTTTT
TRBJ1-1 TRBV20-1 10 TRBD1 NA CSAQQGEAFF TGCAGTGCTCAACAGGGGGAAGCTTTCTTT
TRBJ2-3 TRBV29-1 11 NA NA CSTPGRDTQYF TGCAGCACTCCCGGCAGGGATACGCAGTATTTT
TRBJ1-1 TRBV7-9 13 NA NA CASSLEPRTEAFF TGTGCCAGCAGCTTAGAACCTAGGACTGAAGCTTTCTTT
TRBJ2-3 TRBV5-1 16 TRBD1 NA CASSLVDRTSTDTQYF TGCGCCAGCAGCTTGGTGGACAGGACAAGCACAGATACGCAGTATTTT
TRBJ2-2 TRBV6-6 14 NA NA CASSYLKDTGELFF TGTGCCAGCAGTTACCTAAAGGACACCGGGGAGCTGTTTTTT
TRBJ1-3 TRBV30 15 NA NA CAWSKLGLSGNTIYF TGTGCCTGGTCTAAACTGGGACTCTCTGGAAACACCATATATTTT
TRBJ1-6 TRBV28 11 NA NA CASRDNSPLHF TGTGCCAGCAGAGATAATTCACCCCTCCACTTT
TRBJ1-2 TRBV12-3/TRBV12-4 12 NA few CASSFRRRGYTF TGTGCCAGCAGTTTTAGGCGCCGGGGCTACACCTTC
TRBJ1-1 TRBV9 18 TRBD1 NA CASRGDGQGLKSNTEAFF TGTGCCAGCAGGGGTGATGGACAGGGGCTCAAGTCGAACACTGAAGCTTTCTTT
TRBJ2-1 TRBV2 15 TRBD1 NA CASSLEQTGDNEQFF TGTGCCAGCAGCCTAGAGCAGACAGGGGACAATGAGCAGTTCTTC
TRBJ1-5 TRBV30 14 NA NA CAWGGTTLNQPQHF TGTGCCTGGGGCGGGACCACCCTAAATCAGCCCCAGCATTTT